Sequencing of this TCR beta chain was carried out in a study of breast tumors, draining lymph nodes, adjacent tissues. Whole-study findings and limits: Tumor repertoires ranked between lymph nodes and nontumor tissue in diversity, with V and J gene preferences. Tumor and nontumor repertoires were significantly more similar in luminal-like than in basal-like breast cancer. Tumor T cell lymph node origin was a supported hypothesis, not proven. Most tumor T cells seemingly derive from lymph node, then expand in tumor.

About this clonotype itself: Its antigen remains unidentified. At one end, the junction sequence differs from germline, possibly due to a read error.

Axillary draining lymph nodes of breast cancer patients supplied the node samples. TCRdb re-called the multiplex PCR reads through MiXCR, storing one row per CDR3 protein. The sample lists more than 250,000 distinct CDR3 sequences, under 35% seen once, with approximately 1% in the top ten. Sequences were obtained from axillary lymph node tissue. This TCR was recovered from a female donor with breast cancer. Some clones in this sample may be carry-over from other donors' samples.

For the CDR3, the DNA is TGTGCCAGCAGCCTTTACCTAGCGGGAGGGAACACCGGGAAGCTGTTTTTT. This codes for CASSLYLAGGNTGKLFF. J is TRBJ2-2 and V is TRBV3-1, with 12 bases that match TRBD2. This CDR3 region has 17 residues. Per the germline V gene, CDR1 is LGHDT and CDR2 is YNNKEL (reference sequence).